The clone carrying this T cell receptor beta chain was found a few times. Its antigen is unknown. The primer mix had 60 Vbeta and 13 Jbeta primers. The repertoire was sequenced with immunoSEQ multiplex PCR; TCRdb's copy has only in-frame clones and lacks some. This sample has around 91,000 clones; about three quarters occur once, and the top ten carry roughly 2.6%. The source of the sample is a study of cytomegalovirus exposure and HLA in healthy donors. Study summary: HLA-typed donors contributed some 77 million unique TCRs, which were held in an early data release.

Study-level results: An observed cluster of highly shared sequence variants was recorded as a likely sequencing artifact. Data from an earlier analysis indicated that most TCR beta V segments were productive either about 87% or about 30% of the time. High specificity and sensitivity for cytomegalovirus status were reported for the classifier.

CDR1 is LGHNA, CDR2 YNFKEQ, per germline. This CDR3 contains 16 residues. J gave up 5 bases and V 0 bases, and 5 bases lay outside the gene matches. The V call is TRBV4-2, the J call TRBJ2-1; 9 nucleotides line up with TRBD2. The sequencing sample was made of PBMCs. This TCR was recovered from a male donor in good health and CMV-seropositive. CDR3 protein: CASSQEASGAHNEQFF. CDR3 nucleotides: TGTGCCAGCAGCCAAGAGGCTAGCGGGGCTCACAATGAGCAGTTCTTC.